Sequencing of this T cell receptor beta chain was carried out in a study of cytomegalovirus exposure and HLA in healthy donors. With 60 Vbeta and 13 Jbeta primers, the PCR was carried out. Profiled with immunoSEQ multiplex PCR; TCRdb holds only in-frame clones, not every one. The sample shows about 88,000 clones, 77% of them seen only once. Of note for this clone: Antigen unknown.

V was cut by 4 bases and J by 3 bases, with 15 bases left in between. The length of the CDR3 is 15 residues. CDR1 is LGHNA and CDR2 is YNFKEQ in the germline V gene. Broader study findings: TCR beta chains numbering more than 150 were designated cytomegalovirus-associated. Further analysis was carried out later, and it showed several of the most significant clusters appearing linked to common viral pathogens.

This receptor was identified in a woman aged 40 to 50 in good health and CMV-seronegative. The rearrangement uses TRBV4-2 and TRBJ2-5, with D perhaps matching TRBD2 (5 bases). What was sequenced was PBMCs. The CDR3 DNA follows: TGTGCCAGCAGCCGCACGGTAGCGCGGGAAGAGACCCAGTACTTC. The encoded protein is CASSRTVAREETQYF.